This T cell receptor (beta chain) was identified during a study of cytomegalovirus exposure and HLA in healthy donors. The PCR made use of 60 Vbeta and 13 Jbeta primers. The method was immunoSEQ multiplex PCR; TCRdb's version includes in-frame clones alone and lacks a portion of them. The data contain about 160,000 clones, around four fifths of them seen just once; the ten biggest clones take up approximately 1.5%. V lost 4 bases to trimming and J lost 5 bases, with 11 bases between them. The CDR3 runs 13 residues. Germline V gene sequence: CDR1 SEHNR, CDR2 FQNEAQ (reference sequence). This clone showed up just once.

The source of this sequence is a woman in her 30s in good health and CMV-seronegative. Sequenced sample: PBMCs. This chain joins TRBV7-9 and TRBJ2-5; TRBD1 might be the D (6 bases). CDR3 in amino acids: CASSSGGGETQYF. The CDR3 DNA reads TGTGCCAGCAGCTCTGGGGGCGGGGAGACCCAGTACTTC.